This T cell receptor (beta chain) was identified in a study of early T cells in non-severe SARS-CoV-2 infection. TCRdb reprocessed the 5' RACE reads with MiXCR, giving one entry per CDR3 protein. The sample consists of some 60,000 distinct CDR3 sequences, 8.5% to 10% of them appearing once. This clonotype has at least ten counts. The germline gives CDR1 SGHTA, CDR2 FQGNSA. This CDR3 has 15 amino acids. Trimming cost V 6 bases and J 4 bases; bases outside gene matches: 5. Input material: whole blood. The TCR originated in an adult who was a healthcare worker with PCR-confirmed SARS-CoV-2 infection or an uninfected control (not recorded which). V gene TRBV7-2 combines with J gene TRBJ2-5; 13 bases fit TRBD2. The CDR3 loop is CASRELAGGRETQYF. As DNA, the CDR3 is TGTGCCAGCAGAGAACTAGCGGGAGGGCGAGAGACCCAGTACTTC.